Presented here are 3 T cell receptor beta chains from one specimen sequenced in a study of cytomegalovirus exposure and HLA in healthy donors. PCR used 60 Vbeta primers and 13 Jbeta primers. The protocol was immunoSEQ multiplex PCR, while the TCRdb copy is restricted to in-frame clones and leaves out a portion. The sample has 150,000 to 200,000 clones, 80% to 85% seen once. Material for sequencing was PBMCs. The source of these receptors is a boy under 18 in good health and CMV-seronegative.

V gene TRBV11-1 combines with J gene TRBJ2-3, with 15 nucleotides matching TRBD2. The CDR3 consists of 15 residues. Germline assignment: CDR1 SGHAT and CDR2 FQDESV (reference sequence). V dropped 5 bases and J dropped 7; count of bases not matched to a gene: 4. CDR3 in amino acids: CASSRTSGREYTQYF. CDR3 in DNA: TGTGCCAGCAGCCGGACTAGCGGGAGGGAATATACGCAGTATTTT.

The chain links TRBV4-1 to TRBJ1-5, with no clear D. Trimming removed 1 base from V and 2 bases from J, with 15 bases in between. Germline V lookup: CDR1 MGHRA, CDR2 YSYEKL. The CDR3 runs to 17 residues. CDR3 loop: CASSQARREKRNQPQHF. CDR3 DNA sequence: TGCGCCAGCAGCCAAGCTAGGCGGGAGAAGCGCAATCAGCCCCAGCATTTT.

This clone occurred once. V is TRBV29-1 and J is TRBJ1-1; possibly TRBD1 for D (6 bases). The germline V gene has CDR1 SQVTM and CDR2 ANQGSEA. V gave up 5 bases and J gave up 1 base, with 11 bases separating them. This CDR3 comprises 13 residues. The CDR3 loop reads CSVHRARNTEAFF. The DNA of the CDR3 is TGCAGCGTTCACAGGGCGAGGAACACTGAAGCTTTCTTT. Using reference TRBV29-1 and TRBJ1-1 for the parts outside the CDR3, the full variable domain is SAVISQKPSRDICQRGTSLTIQCQVDSQVTMMFWYRQQPGQSLTLIATANQGSEATYESGFVIDKFPISRPNLTFSTLTVSNMSPEDSSIYLCSVHRARNTEAFFGQGTRLTVV.